A single sample gave rise to the 13 T cell receptor beta chains below, sequenced in a study of T-cell reconstitution after alpha-beta-depleted transplantation in children. During its preparation, the TCRbeta library received unique molecular identifiers. TCRdb passed the PCR reads through MiXCR, listing each CDR3 protein once. The sample includes a few hundred thousand distinct CDR3 sequences, approximately 30% of them seen just once. Source: PBMCs, taken before TCRalphabeta/CD19-depleted stem cell transplant. The receptors shown here come from a boy less than two years old with Wiskott-Aldrich syndrome, due to receive a stem cell transplant.

This clonotype appeared a few times. The chain employs TRBV5-1 and TRBJ2-7, with 11 bases fitting TRBD2. The CDR3 totals 16 residues. J was trimmed by 4 bases and V by 2 bases; bases with no gene match: 8. Per germline, CDR1 SGHRS and CDR2 YFSETQ. The CDR3 sequence is CASSLSPGTSGYEQYF. CDR3 nucleotide sequence: TGCGCCAGCAGCTTATCCCCCGGGACTAGCGGTTACGAGCAGTACTTC.

The chain combines TRBV9 with TRBJ1-5, with no clear D. The germline CDR1 and CDR2 sequences are SGDLS and YYNGEE. The CDR3 sequence is 15 residues long. The V end lost 4 bases, the J end lost 0 bases, and 11 bases lay between the germline ends. As DNA, the CDR3 is TGTGCCAGCAGCCCTAGCCCATATAGCAATCAGCCCCAGCATTTT. Translation: CASSPSPYSNQPQHF. Combining the CDR3 with reference TRBV9 and TRBJ1-5 gives the whole variable domain DSGVTQTPKHLITATGQRVTLRCSPRSGDLSVYWYQQSLDQGLQFLIQYYNGEERAKGNILERFSAQQFPDLHSELNLSSLELGDSALYFCASSPSPYSNQPQHFGDGTRLSIL.

V gene TRBV5-1 combines with J gene TRBJ1-1; no clear D. The germline V and J ends were trimmed by 4 bases and 2 bases, with 9 bases remaining between them. Germline loops: CDR1 SGHRS, CDR2 YFSETQ. The CDR3 extends over 13 amino acids. CDR3 residues: CASSSRGNTEAFF. The DNA for the CDR3 is TGCGCCAGCAGCAGTCGTGGAAACACTGAAGCTTTCTTT.

In this sample, this clonotype turned up a few times. The rearrangement uses TRBV25-1 and TRBJ1-6; 7 nucleotides line up with TRBD1. Germline V gene lookup returns CDR1 MGHDK and CDR2 SYGVNS. V shed 3 bases, J shed 4 bases, and the junction held 3 bases outside the gene matches. This CDR3 region has 15 residues. In DNA, the CDR3 is TGTGCCAGCAGTGAGACGACAGGGTATAATTCACCCCTCCACTTT. Amino acid sequence: CASSETTGYNSPLHF.

The chain couples TRBV29-1 to TRBJ2-3; 7 bases are shared with TRBD1. V dropped 2 bases and J dropped 0; count of bases not matched to a gene: 2. CDR3 length: 14 residues. Germline CDR1 reads SQVTM; CDR2 reads ANQGSEA. Here the CDR3 reads CSVEQGDSTDTQYF. The CDR3 region has the DNA TGCAGCGTTGAACAGGGGGATAGCACAGATACGCAGTATTTT.

This chain connects TRBV2 to TRBJ1-5; D is unclear. CDR1 is SNHLY and CDR2 is FYNNEI in the germline V gene. The CDR3 covers 15 residues. Between the trimmed V and J ends, which lost 2 bases and 4 bases, there was a span of 12 bases. Written as DNA, the CDR3 is TGTGCCAGCAGTGAACGACTCGAACCTAATCAGCCCCAGCATTTT. Protein product: CASSERLEPNQPQHF. Looking up the rest from reference TRBV2 and TRBJ1-5 gives the full variable domain: EPEVTQTPSHQVTQMGQEVILRCVPISNHLYFYWYRQILGQKVEFLVSFYNNEISEKSEIFDDQFSVERPDGSNFTLKIRSTKLEDSAMYFCASSERLEPNQPQHFGDGTRLSIL.

The chain has TRBV5-1 and TRBJ1-4; D may be TRBD1 (5 bases). This CDR3 has 13 residues. Germline CDR1 SGHRS, CDR2 YFSETQ. The V and J ends lost 4 bases and 4 bases respectively, with 8 bases between them. For the CDR3, the DNA is TGCGCCAGCAGCGGGGGATTTAATGAAAAACTGTTTTTT. Translating gives CASSGGFNEKLFF.

The table lists this clonotype with a few counts. This chain uses TRBV3-1 with TRBJ1-2, with 12 positions matching TRBD1. CDR3 length: 15 amino acids. V gave up 0 bases and J gave up 8 bases; unmatched junction bases: 4. CDR1 and CDR2 from the germline V gene are LGHDT and YNNKEL (reference sequence). The CDR3 protein is CASSQDGTGGSGYTF. The CDR3 DNA reads TGTGCCAGCAGCCAAGACGGGACAGGGGGCAGCGGCTACACCTTC.

This clonotype was recorded a few times. This chain connects TRBV5-1 to TRBJ2-3, with TRBD2 identical over 13 bases. This CDR3 region has 16 residues. Germline CDR1 is SGHRS and CDR2 is YFSETQ. Unmatched junction bases numbered 2, after V lost 0 bases and J lost 4 bases. The CDR3 DNA sequence: TGCGCCAGCAGCTTGGAAGGACTAGCGGGAGCAGATACGCAGTATTTT. Its translation is CASSLEGLAGADTQYF.

In its sample, this clonotype was seen a few times. This rearrangement joins TRBV10-3 to TRBJ2-7, with no clear D. Trimming shortened V by 8 bases and J by 2 bases, and 7 bases separated the two germline ends. This CDR3 contains 11 residues. Germline lookup yields CDR1 ENHRY and CDR2 SYGVKD. In DNA, the CDR3 is TGTGCCATCTCCAAAGCCTACGAGCAGTACTTC. Its protein product is CAISKAYEQYF.

The chain recombines TRBV12-3 or TRBV12-4 with TRBJ2-1, with 7 bases lining up with TRBD1. Trimming took 7 bases from V and 0 from J; bases not matched to a gene: 6. The CDR3 covers 15 residues. DNA of the CDR3: TGTGCCAGCACAGAACAGGGGAGCTCCTACAATGAGCAGTTCTTC. Translated, it gives CASTEQGSSYNEQFF.

This clonotype occurred a few times. The chain recombines TRBV20-1 with TRBJ2-1, with 11 positions matching TRBD2. This CDR3 has 17 residues. The V segment lost 1 base and the J segment 3 bases; nucleotides outside the gene matches: 8. The germline gives CDR1 DFQATT, CDR2 SNEGSKA (reference sequence). The CDR3 coding sequence is TGCAGTGCTAGAGTTCTAGCGGGAGGACGCGACTACAATGAGCAGTTCTTC. It translates to CSARVLAGGRDYNEQFF.

The chain couples TRBV28 to TRBJ2-1; the D is unclear. CDR3 length: 12 amino acids. Germline V gene lookup returns CDR1 MDHEN and CDR2 SYDVKM. Trimming cost V 4 bases and J 9 bases, with 10 bases left between them. CDR3 in DNA: TGTGCCAGCAGTTCCCTGGTTCCTGAGCAGTTCTTC. Protein: CASSSLVPEQFF.